Presented here are 16 T cell receptor beta chains from one specimen sequenced in a study of blood T cell repertoires in COVID-19. Assay: immunoSEQ multiplex PCR; the TCRdb copy retains only in-frame clones and omits some. Of tens of thousands of clones detected, about three quarters appear once; the ten largest clones hold about 6.5%. Source material: peripheral blood. Receptor source: a man between 65 and 79 years old with acute or convalescent COVID-19.

This clone appeared a few times. The V gene is TRBV11-2, the J gene TRBJ2-3, with D unresolved. Per the germline V gene, CDR1 is SGHAT and CDR2 is FQNNGV. Trimming cost V 7 bases and J 6 bases, with 14 bases left between them. The CDR3 is made up of 13 amino acids. The CDR3 reads CASNRGFGDTQYF. The CDR3 coding sequence is TGTGCCAGCAACCGAGGCTTCGGGGATACGCAGTATTTT.

The chain joins TRBV2 to TRBJ1-4; tentatively, D is TRBD1 (5 bases). V was clipped by 8 bases and J by 5 bases, with 15 bases between them. CDR1 and CDR2 (germline): SNHLY, FYNNEI. The CDR3 totals 14 residues. CDR3 protein: CASQWGGSNEKLFF. For the CDR3, the DNA is TGTGCCAGCCAGTGGGGGGGTTCCAATGAAAAACTGTTTTTT.

This sequence joins TRBV30 and TRBJ1-3; no clear D. V gave up 6 bases and J gave up 0 bases, with 9 bases separating them. The germline CDR1 and CDR2 sequences are GTSNPN and SVGIG (reference sequence). The CDR3 sequence is 13 residues long. This CDR3 is CACTGISGNTIYF. The CDR3 DNA reads as TGTGCCTGCACGGGTATCTCTGGAAACACCATATATTTT.

J is TRBJ1-1 and V is TRBV19, with D unclear. V was shortened by 9 bases and J by 6 bases, with 20 bases between the two germline ends. Germline lookup yields CDR1 LNHDA and CDR2 SQIVND (reference sequence). The CDR3 has 14 residues. This CDR3 reads CASDKGGGIPEAFF. In DNA form, the CDR3 reads TGTGCCAGCGACAAGGGTGGAGGGATTCCTGAAGCTTTCTTT.

This clone was seen a handful of times. The chain joins TRBV3-1 (or the pseudogene TRBV3-2) to TRBJ1-1; D perhaps matches TRBD1 (5 bases). CDR1 and CDR2 (germline): LGHDT, YNNKEL (reference sequence). The CDR3 is made up of 14 amino acids. Trimming removed 4 bases from V and 3 bases from J, with 12 bases in between. Written as DNA, the CDR3 is TGTGCCAGCAGCCCTCCGGAGGGACACACTGAAGCTTTCTTT. This translates into CASSPPEGHTEAFF.

The V gene is TRBV5-6, the J gene TRBJ1-1; D is undetermined. The V gene lost 1 base and the J gene lost 0 bases, with 19 bases spanning the gap. Germline V CDR1 and CDR2: SGHDT, YYEEEE. The CDR3 covers 18 residues. This CDR3 is CASSLYGASFHLNTEAFF. The CDR3 nucleotides are TGTGCCAGCAGCTTGTACGGAGCCTCGTTTCATCTGAACACTGAAGCTTTCTTT.

Points on this clone: Other DNA sequences within the sample encode an identical CDR3. The chain combines TRBV28 with TRBJ1-2; 7 bases are a match to TRBD1. V shed 4 bases, J shed 2 bases, and the junction held 4 bases outside the gene matches. The CDR3 totals 14 residues. From germline, CDR1 is MDHEN and CDR2 SYDVKM. The CDR3 DNA follows: TGTGCCAGCAGTTCCCCGACAGGGAACTATGGCTACACCTTC. It is translated as CASSSPTGNYGYTF.

This clone occurred a few times. The chain is built from TRBV14 and TRBJ2-4; possible D gene TRBD1, 6 bases. Trimming cost V 0 bases and J 4 bases, with 16 bases left between them. The CDR3 extends over 17 amino acids. Germline V gives CDR1 SGHDN, CDR2 FVKESK. CDR3 loop: CASSQDSFGGTKNIQYF. DNA of the CDR3: TGTGCCAGCAGCCAAGATTCATTTGGTGGGACAAAAAACATTCAGTACTTC.

This chain joins TRBV25-1 and TRBJ2-3, with a weak D call TRBD1 (6 bases). CDR1 is MGHDK and CDR2 is SYGVNS in the germline V gene. V dropped 7 bases and J dropped 1 base, with 21 bases sitting between them. The length of the CDR3 is 17 residues. The CDR3 loop reads CASIEGDHRDGTDTQYF. CDR3 nucleotide sequence: TGTGCCAGCATCGAGGGGGACCATAGGGACGGCACAGATACGCAGTATTTT. Drawing the rest from reference TRBV25-1 and TRBJ2-3, the complete variable domain is EADIYQTPRYLVIGTGKKITLECSQTMGHDKMYWYQQDPGMELHLIHYSYGVNSTEKGDLSSESTVSRIRTEHFPLTLESARPSHTSQYLCASIEGDHRDGTDTQYFGPGTRLTVL.

The chain carries TRBV6-5 and TRBJ2-3; D unclear. The germline CDR1 and CDR2 sequences are MNHEY and SVGAGI. V lost 5 bases and J 2 bases, leaving 11 bases between the germline ends. CDR3 size: 14 residues. The CDR3, as DNA: TGTGCCAGCAGTCCTAGTTCCCCCACAGATACGCAGTATTTT. As protein: CASSPSSPTDTQYF.

V usage is TRBV28 and J usage is TRBJ1-2; D remains unclear. Germline assignment: CDR1 MDHEN and CDR2 SYDVKM. The V and J ends lost 8 bases and 4 bases respectively, with 17 bases between them. There are 14 residues in the CDR3. CDR3 sequence: CASHTAGTAYGYTF. For the CDR3, the DNA is TGTGCCAGCCATACTGCGGGAACAGCCTATGGCTACACCTTC.

This clone was picked up one time. V usage is TRBV12-5 and J usage is TRBJ1-1, with TRBD1 matching 10 bases. Germline assignment: CDR1 LGHNT and CDR2 FRNRAP. The junction had 7 bases not matched to a gene; V was cut back by 0 bases and J by 3 bases. CDR3 length equals 17 residues. CDR3 sequence: CASGLVWDRGWDTEAFF. The CDR3 DNA is TGTGCTAGTGGTTTGGTATGGGACAGGGGTTGGGACACTGAAGCTTTCTTT.

This CDR3 reads CASSLDQGDRGQPQHF. For the CDR3, the DNA is TGTGCCAGCAGTTTAGACCAAGGCGATAGGGGTCAGCCCCAGCATTTT. The chain is built from TRBV27 and TRBJ1-5, with D maybe TRBD1 (5 bases). The V end lost 2 bases, the J end lost 6 bases, and 17 bases lay between the germline ends. The V gene's germline CDR1 is MNHEY and CDR2 SMNVEV (reference sequence). This CDR3 is built from 16 residues.

This clone was found once. The chain joins TRBV27 to TRBJ1-6; D is uncertain. Trimming removed 3 bases at V and 10 bases at J, with 7 bases between. There are 12 residues in the CDR3. Per the germline V gene, CDR1 is MNHEY and CDR2 is SMNVEV (reference sequence). CDR3 bases: TGTGCCAGCAGTTTCAACCGGTCACCCCTCCACTTT. It translates to CASSFNRSPLHF.

V is TRBV9 and J is TRBJ1-6, with TRBD1 matching over 9 bases. CDR1 and CDR2 from the germline V gene are SGDLS and YYNGEE. The CDR3 spans 16 residues. The trim removed 0 bases at V and 5 bases at J, leaving 3 bases unmatched. CDR3 nucleotides: TGTGCCAGCAGCGTAGGGACAGGGGCGGATAATTCACCCCTCCACTTT. Encoded protein: CASSVGTGADNSPLHF.

Concerning this clone itself: The sample holds other DNA sequences that translate to the same CDR3. The rearrangement joins TRBV6-5 to TRBJ2-2, with a weak D call TRBD1 (5 bases). The germline V gene encodes CDR1 MNHEY and CDR2 SVGAGI. Trimming pared 4 bases from V and 7 bases from J, leaving 7 bases between. The CDR3 covers 12 residues. As DNA, the CDR3 is TGTGCCAGCAGTTCCGACAGCGGGGAGCTGTTTTTT. Translating it yields CASSSDSGELFF.